This T cell receptor beta chain is drawn from a study of T cells after yellow fever vaccination. CDR1 and CDR2 (germline): SGHNT, YYREEE (reference sequence). Trimming removed 4 bases from V and 8 bases from J, with 15 bases in between. The CDR3 extends over 13 amino acids. It was through 5'RACE template switching that TCR cDNA was made, with a universal primer site and UMIs added. One entry per CDR3 protein results from TCRdb running MiXCR on the 5' RACE reads. Of a few hundred thousand distinct CDR3 sequences listed, 3.6% are singletons. A few counts support this clonotype. This TCR derives from a man aged 18 to 35 who received the YFV17D yellow fever vaccine. The sample consisted of PBMCs, taken 15 days after the yellow fever booster vaccination. The J gene is TRBJ1-2, the V gene TRBV5-4, with D possibly being TRBD1 (5 bases). The CDR3 DNA reads TGTGCCAGCAGCCAGGGACTTCGGGGGGGCTACACCTTC. It encodes CASSQGLRGGYTF.